What follows are 28 T cell receptor beta chains derived from one specimen sequenced in a study of T cell changes during pregnancy in multiple sclerosis. The table came from immunoSEQ multiplex PCR; TCRdb's copy has only in-frame clones and leaves some out. Of some 38,000 clones listed, over 90% are singletons. The sequencing here drew on CD4+ T cells from peripheral blood mononuclear cells, taken after pregnancy. These TCRs come from a female donor in good health, enrolled as a control in a pregnancy study.

The gene calls are TRBV5-6 and TRBJ2-3; 7 bases are shared with TRBD2. Germline V gene sequence: CDR1 SGHDT, CDR2 YYEEEE. Trimming at V came to 1 base and at J to 3 bases, leaving 5 bases not matched to a gene. The CDR3 loop spans 15 amino acids. The CDR3 nucleotides read TGTGCCAGCAGCTTGAACGGCGGGAGTACAGATACGCAGTATTTT. Its protein product is CASSLNGGSTDTQYF.

Comment on this clone: Germline is not matched at one junction end, which may reflect a read error. The chain employs TRBV7-7 and TRBJ2-1; TRBD2 aligns across 11 bases. The CDR3 loop spans 16 amino acids. The germline V gene encodes CDR1 SSHAT and CDR2 FNYEAQ (reference sequence). CDR3 nucleotides: TGTGCTAGCAGCCAAACCGCTAGCGGGGGGCACAATGAGCAGTTCTTC. It translates to CASSQTASGGHNEQFF.

CDR3 nucleotide sequence: TGCGCCAGCAGCCTTGGCCAGGGAACCTATAATTCACCCCTCCACTTT. Translating gives CASSLGQGTYNSPLHF. The gene calls are TRBV4-1 and TRBJ1-6; D possibly corresponds to TRBD1 (5 bases). Trimming removed 4 bases at V and 2 bases at J, with 12 bases between. The germline V gene encodes CDR1 MGHRA and CDR2 YSYEKL. The CDR3 loop spans 16 amino acids.

The chain employs TRBV27 and TRBJ2-7; TRBD1 matches 10 bases. Trimming at V came to 5 bases and at J to 2 bases, leaving 9 bases not matched to a gene. The CDR3 is 16 residues long. Germline V CDR1 and CDR2: MNHEY, SMNVEV (reference sequence). CDR3 loop: CASSPFRDRGAYEQYF. The CDR3 coding sequence is TGTGCCAGCAGTCCGTTCAGGGACAGGGGCGCCTACGAGCAGTACTTC.

V gene TRBV7-2 combines with J gene TRBJ1-1, with D hard to call. Germline V gene lookup returns CDR1 SGHTA and CDR2 FQGNSA. The CDR3 runs to 11 residues. The V end lost 6 bases, the J end lost 7 bases, and 9 bases lay between the germline ends. This CDR3 is CASRPEVEAFF. For the CDR3, the DNA is TGTGCCAGCAGGCCGGAGGTTGAAGCTTTCTTT.

V usage is TRBV11-2 and J usage is TRBJ2-3; 8 bases are a match to TRBD2. Per germline, CDR1 SGHAT and CDR2 FQNNGV. V lost 4 bases, J lost 2 bases, and 14 bases stayed unmatched. The CDR3 covers 18 residues. The CDR3 is CASSSWGWAGGSTDTQYF. CDR3 DNA sequence: TGTGCCAGCAGCTCCTGGGGGTGGGCGGGGGGTTCCACAGATACGCAGTATTTT.

This clone showed up just a few times. CDR3 amino acids: CASSGTGGPSYEQYF. In DNA, the CDR3 is TGTGCCAGCAGTGGGACAGGGGGCCCCTCCTACGAGCAGTACTTC. V usage is TRBV27 and J usage is TRBJ2-7, with 12 positions matching TRBD1. V gave up 5 bases and J gave up 0 bases; unmatched junction bases: 2. Looked up from germline, CDR1 is MNHEY and CDR2 is SMNVEV (reference sequence). There are 15 residues in the CDR3.

The gene calls are TRBV4-1 and TRBJ1-1; D is unclear. There are 15 residues in the CDR3. With 4 bases removed from V and 1 base from J, the gap between germline ends came to 13 bases. The V gene's germline CDR1 is MGHRA and CDR2 YSYEKL. Written as DNA, the CDR3 is TGCGCCAGCAGCCCGATAGGCGAGGGGAACACTGAAGCTTTCTTT. Protein: CASSPIGEGNTEAFF.

The J gene is TRBJ2-6, the V gene TRBV5-6; D is uncertain. The germline CDR1 and CDR2 sequences are SGHDT and YYEEEE. This CDR3 comprises 15 residues. Trimming pared 4 bases from V and 0 bases from J, leaving 8 bases between. CDR3 bases: TGTGCCAGCAGCCTACGCGACTCTGGGGCCAACGTCCTGACTTTC. This codes for CASSLRDSGANVLTF.

V and J are TRBV29-1 and TRBJ2-1, with D possibly being TRBD2 (7 bases). Trimming took 8 bases from V and 13 from J, leaving 18 bases between them. The CDR3 runs to 11 residues. In germline, CDR1 is SQVTM, CDR2 ANQGSEA. CDR3 protein: CSSLGGQGQFF. Written as DNA, the CDR3 is TGCAGCTCCCTCGGGGGGCAGGGACAGTTCTTC.

The chain couples TRBV19 to TRBJ1-6, with a weak D call TRBD1 (6 bases). V was pared by 4 bases and J by 4 bases, with 11 bases between. Germline CDR1 reads LNHDA; CDR2 reads SQIVND (reference sequence). The CDR3 is 15 residues long. The CDR3: CASSSDRTYNSPLHF. CDR3 nucleotides: TGTGCCAGTAGTAGCGACAGGACGTATAATTCACCCCTCCACTTT.

The chain is built from TRBV11-2 and TRBJ1-4, with 8 bases that match TRBD1. The CDR3 has 16 amino acids. Germline CDR1 SGHAT, CDR2 FQNNGV. V dropped 0 bases and J dropped 7; count of bases not matched to a gene: 7. The CDR3 DNA is TGTGCCAGCAGCTTAGATTTCGGACAGGGCCCTGAAAAACTGTTTTTT. This codes for CASSLDFGQGPEKLFF. Filled out from reference TRBV11-2 and TRBJ1-4, the complete variable domain reads EAGVAQSPRYKIIEKRQSVAFWCNPISGHATLYWYQQILGQGPKLLIQFQNNGVVDDSQLPKDRFSAERLKGVDSTLKIQPAKLEDSAVYLCASSLDFGQGPEKLFFGSGTQLSVL.

The V gene is TRBV11-2, the J gene TRBJ2-5; 10 positions match TRBD1. The CDR3 loop spans 16 amino acids. J gave up 5 bases and V 1 base, and 7 bases lay outside the gene matches. CDR1 and CDR2 from the germline V gene are SGHAT and FQNNGV. The CDR3 is CASSLVGTGVGETQYF. CDR3 sequence (DNA): TGTGCCAGCAGCTTAGTCGGGACAGGGGTCGGGGAGACCCAGTACTTC.

V usage is TRBV10-3 and J usage is TRBJ2-2; 8 nucleotides agree with TRBD2. Looked up from germline, CDR1 is ENHRY and CDR2 is SYGVKD. The CDR3 runs 17 residues. V lost 5 bases and J lost 7; bases outside the gene matches: 15. Here the CDR3 reads CAISRLLAGKGGGELFF. In DNA form, the CDR3 reads TGTGCCATCAGTCGCCTGTTAGCGGGGAAAGGAGGCGGGGAGCTGTTTTTT.

V and J are TRBV5-1 and TRBJ2-1; 11 positions match TRBD2. The trim removed 1 base at V and 0 bases at J, leaving 9 bases unmatched. This CDR3 region has 19 residues. The germline V gene encodes CDR1 SGHRS and CDR2 YFSETQ. The CDR3 reads CASSLPTSGVAGSYNEQFF. The DNA of the CDR3 is TGCGCCAGCAGCTTGCCGACTAGCGGGGTGGCAGGCTCCTACAATGAGCAGTTCTTC.

In its sample, this clone was seen once. The chain uses TRBV19 and TRBJ2-7, with 11 bases that match TRBD2. V shed 6 bases and J 3 bases; nucleotides not matched to a gene: 7. The CDR3 is made up of 15 amino acids. Germline V lookup: CDR1 LNHDA, CDR2 SQIVND (reference sequence). The CDR3 DNA is TGTGCCAGTAGAGAGACTAGCGGGACCAACTACGAGCAGTACTTC. This sequence encodes CASRETSGTNYEQYF.

This rearrangement joins TRBV2 to TRBJ2-1; 9 nucleotides agree with TRBD1. With V trimmed by 8 bases and J by 4 bases, 3 bases remained unmatched. Germline-derived CDR1 and CDR2 are SNHLY and FYNNEI. CDR3 length: 13 amino acids. This CDR3 reads CASRDREYNEQFF. CDR3 nucleotides: TGTGCCAGCCGGGACAGGGAGTACAATGAGCAGTTCTTC.

This clone has just a few counts. The chain couples TRBV2 to TRBJ1-5; TRBD1 might be the D (5 bases). Germline V lookup: CDR1 SNHLY, CDR2 FYNNEI. The CDR3 sequence is 15 residues long. The V end was cut by 4 bases, the J end by 2 bases, with 12 bases between. The CDR3 here is CASSGGRAGNQPQHF. In DNA form, the CDR3 reads TGTGCCAGCAGTGGGGGCAGGGCGGGCAATCAGCCCCAGCATTTT.

The V gene is TRBV27, the J gene TRBJ2-2, with D perhaps TRBD2 (6 bases). CDR3 length equals 15 residues. The ends were cut back, 3 bases at V and 6 bases at J, with 14 bases in the middle. The germline V gene has CDR1 MNHEY and CDR2 SMNVEV (reference sequence). CDR3: CASSFAGFQAGELFF. CDR3 coding DNA: TGTGCCAGCAGTTTCGCGGGGTTTCAGGCCGGGGAGCTGTTTTTT.

CDR3 region: CASSLDSGGRLAANIQYF. In DNA form, the CDR3 reads TGTGCCAGCAGCTTAGATTCGGGGGGACGACTAGCGGCAAACATTCAGTACTTC. V and J are TRBV7-8 and TRBJ2-4, with 9 bases matching TRBD2. The CDR3 sequence is 18 residues long. The germline CDR1 and CDR2 sequences are SGHVS and FQNEAQ. V lost 1 base to trimming and J lost 6 bases; unmatched junction nucleotides: 13.

The rearrangement uses TRBV7-9 and TRBJ1-1; D might be TRBD1 (5 bases). This CDR3 comprises 14 residues. V lost 4 bases, J lost 5 bases, and 14 bases lay in between. Germline V gene sequence: CDR1 SEHNR, CDR2 FQNEAQ (reference sequence). CDR3 sequence (DNA): TGTGCCAGCAGCTCAGATGGGGGAGGGACTGAAGCTTTCTTT. Translating gives CASSSDGGGTEAFF.

The V call is TRBV4-1, the J call TRBJ2-4; 12 bases agree with TRBD2. Losses at the gene ends were 1 base for V and 2 bases for J; bases not matched to a gene: 6. The CDR3 contains 18 residues. The germline V gene has CDR1 MGHRA and CDR2 YSYEKL. The CDR3 DNA reads as TGCGCCAGCAGCCAAGGGCTAGCGGGGGGGCTGACCAAAAACATTCAGTACTTC. Its protein product is CASSQGLAGGLTKNIQYF.

This rearrangement joins TRBV9 to TRBJ1-5; 10 nucleotides line up with TRBD1. CDR1 SGDLS and CDR2 YYNGEE come from the germline V gene. This CDR3 contains 15 residues. The V gene end was trimmed by 2 bases and the J gene end by 5 bases; junction bases not matched to a gene: 4. The DNA of the CDR3 is TGTGCCAGCAGCGTGGCCGGGACAGGGGATCAGCCCCAGCATTTT. Its translation: CASSVAGTGDQPQHF. The full variable domain, in which reference TRBV9 and TRBJ1-5 provide the parts outside the CDR3, is DSGVTQTPKHLITATGQRVTLRCSPRSGDLSVYWYQQSLDQGLQFLIQYYNGEERAKGNILERFSAQQFPDLHSELNLSSLELGDSALYFCASSVAGTGDQPQHFGDGTRLSIL.

The genes are TRBV18 and TRBJ1-1, with no clear D. This CDR3 is 16 amino acids long. Germline assignment: CDR1 KGHSH and CDR2 LQKENI. Trimming took 6 bases from V and 4 from J, leaving 21 bases between them. The CDR3 loop reads CASSPSRAEMVTEAFF. The CDR3 nucleotides are TGTGCCAGCTCCCCAAGCCGAGCGGAGATGGTCACTGAAGCTTTCTTT. Full variable domain (outside the CDR3, taken from reference TRBV18 and TRBJ1-1): NAGVMQNPRHLVRRRGQEARLRCSPMKGHSHVYWYRQLPEEGLKFMVYLQKENIIDESGMPKERFSAEFPKEGPSILRIQQVVRGDSAAYFCASSPSRAEMVTEAFFGQGTRLTVV.

This clone was recorded once. The chain links TRBV18 to TRBJ2-7, with a tentative D call TRBD1 (5 bases). Germline V gene lookup returns CDR1 KGHSH and CDR2 LQKENI. The CDR3 contains 14 residues. V shed 1 base and J shed 5 bases, with 12 bases lying between them. In DNA form, the CDR3 reads TGTGCCAGCTCACCACTCGCGCAGGGCCACGAGCAGTACTTC. Its protein is CASSPLAQGHEQYF.

In DNA, the CDR3 is TGCGCCAGCAGCTTGGTCGGGTTGTTAGAGACCCAGTACTTC. This sequence encodes CASSLVGLLETQYF. This chain links TRBV5-1 with TRBJ2-5; D call uncertain. The CDR3 is 14 amino acids. The V gene lost 0 bases and the J gene lost 4 bases, with 10 bases spanning the gap. Germline V gene data show CDR1 as SGHRS and CDR2 as YFSETQ.

The genes are TRBV4-1 and TRBJ2-1, with D maybe TRBD2 (6 bases). CDR3 length equals 16 residues. The germline V gene has CDR1 MGHRA and CDR2 YSYEKL. The V and J ends lost 4 bases and 2 bases respectively, with 15 bases between them. Here the CDR3 DNA reads TGCGCCAGCAGCCGCAATCCGGGACTCACCTACAATGAGCAGTTCTTC. It translates to CASSRNPGLTYNEQFF.

The chain is built from TRBV2 and TRBJ1-1; 8 bases agree with TRBD1. CDR3 length: 18 residues. The germline V gene has CDR1 SNHLY and CDR2 FYNNEI. V gave up 8 bases and J gave up 0 bases; unmatched junction bases: 17. CDR3 protein: CASGYLGQAPRMNTEAFF. The DNA of the CDR3 is TGTGCCAGCGGTTACCTGGGACAGGCACCCCGCATGAACACTGAAGCTTTCTTT.